This TCR beta chain is from a study of blood T cell repertoires in COVID-19. Study context: The origin of the acute and convalescent COVID-19 samples was the United States, Italy and Spain. The cDNA or gDNA used as material had been derived from T cells, B-cell-depleted T cells, or PBMCs.

Deletions cut 5 bases from V and 6 bases from J, with 16 bases between. This CDR3 comprises 14 residues. Germline CDR1 reads MDHEN; CDR2 reads SYDVKM. As processed by the authors: Researchers report that nucleated cell counts were estimated from reference gene primer amplification. Only in-frame clones appear in the TCRdb table, and some are missing; sequencing was by immunoSEQ multiplex PCR. V, J and clone size were drawn from that table, and D and trimming were deduced from the DNA. The sample records around 87,000 clones, 75% to 85% being singletons. The receptor's source is a woman of 80 years or more with acute or convalescent COVID-19. The material sequenced was peripheral blood. The chain combines TRBV28 with TRBJ1-1; TRBD1 is a possible D gene (5 bases). The CDR3 sequence: CASSLTTGQAEAFF. CDR3 nucleotide sequence: TGTGCCAGCAGTCTCACCACAGGTCAGGCTGAAGCTTTCTTT.